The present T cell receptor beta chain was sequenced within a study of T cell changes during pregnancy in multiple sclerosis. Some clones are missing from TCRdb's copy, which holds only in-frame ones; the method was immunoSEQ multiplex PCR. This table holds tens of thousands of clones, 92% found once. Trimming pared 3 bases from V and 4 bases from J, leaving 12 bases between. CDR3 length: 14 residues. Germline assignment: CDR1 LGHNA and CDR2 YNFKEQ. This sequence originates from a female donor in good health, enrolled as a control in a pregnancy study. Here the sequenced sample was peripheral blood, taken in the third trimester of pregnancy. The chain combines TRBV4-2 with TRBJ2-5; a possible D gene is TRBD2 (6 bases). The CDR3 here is CASSHGSITETQYF. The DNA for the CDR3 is TGTGCCAGCAGCCACGGGAGTATCACAGAGACCCAGTACTTC.